This TCR beta chain was obtained from a study of cytomegalovirus exposure and HLA in healthy donors (dated by TCRdb to about 2017). Regarding the research as a whole: In an earlier analysis of roughly 500 of the donors, 276 Gb of sequence data and approximately 120 million unique TCR beta sequences from about 190 million T cells were reported. An early release that covered several hundred HLA-typed donors contained about 290 gigabases of sequencing data and approximately 85 million unique TCR sequences. Among the approximately 430 genotyped donors, about 85% belonged to the genetic ancestry cluster associated with self-reported Caucasian donors. The study aimed to test whether signatures of past pathogen exposure could be identified by cataloging public T cell receptors. The study used immunosequencing to profile the T cell repertoires of some 600 subjects and linked those repertoires to cytomegalovirus serostatus. A separate validation cohort of approximately 120 different subjects was used in addition to the 666-subject first cohort. To predict cytomegalovirus infection status, the study combined high-throughput TCR immunosequencing, statistical association of individual TCRs with disease status, and machine learning. In a later analysis, previously published TCR beta repertoires from more than 500 donors were re-analyzed and high-resolution HLA genotyping was added so that TCR occurrence patterns could be studied. The later analysis used no new phenotypic data to find candidate immune exposures, relying instead on TCR beta sequences and their occurrence across donors. An earlier analysis of around 580 of the donors used high-throughput TCR beta sequencing to judge whether each TCR beta V gene segment behaved as functional or pseudogenic. Alongside the repertoire data, information on donor age, sex, ethnicity and CMV serostatus was compiled. A later genetic analysis took genome-wide SNP genotypes for about 65% of the 666 donors and used that subset as a discovery cohort. All discovery cohort repertoires had been generated on a single sequencing platform. Class I and class II HLA loci were covered by the typing at four-digit resolution. Typing coverage differed by locus: A, B, C, DRB1 and DQB1 were typed in roughly 620-640 donors, DQA1 in about 500, DPA1 in some 610, and DPB1 in 450 to 480. Because of strong linkage in the cohort, four or five DR-DQ haplotypes were treated as single units for association and clustering. Across approximately 400 genotyped donors of the cohort, an average of roughly 250,000 unique TCR beta nucleotide sequences per donor were sequenced, and 15% to 20% of those sequences were non-productive. Beyond this particular receptor, the publication reports: V-gene and J-gene trimming of TCR beta chains was associated with a missense DCLRE1C variant in a later genetic analysis, and the association was replicated in an independent cohort. Most TCR sequences were seen in very few donors, while some public TCRs were found in many individuals. A group of highly shared sequence variants was considered likely to be a technical artifact of the sequencing pipeline. This cohort had only TCR beta chains sequenced, and the lack of alpha or paired-chain data limited which features could be detected. In an earlier analysis of a few hundred of the donors, most TCR beta V segments were observed in productive rearrangements about 87% or about 30% of the time, broadly matching IMGT annotations. When HLA alleles, especially DR and DQ, strongly co-occurred, attributing TCR associations to individual alleles was difficult. A later genetic analysis reported fewer N-insertions in productive TCRs among donors in an Asian-associated ancestry cluster than the 666-donor mean. Specific HLA alleles were associated with 15,000 to 20,000 TCR beta sequences at a false discovery rate of 0.05 in a later analysis. Compared with equally common non-associated chains, HLA-associated TCR beta chains in a later analysis were more clonally expanded and had lower generation probabilities. In a later analysis, TCR association rates were found to vary across HLA loci, with the most associated TCRs seen for DRB1 alleles and the fewest for HLA-C alleles. Correlated functional status among segregating V segments might be attributable to linkage disequilibrium, but an unknown experimental factor could not be ruled out. In a later analysis, most CMV-associated TCR beta chains were found to appear HLA-restricted, with HLA associations seemingly driven largely by CMV exposure. The authors suggested that the approach could potentially be generalized to other disease states and immunological phenotypes. Because counts were too low, about 15 rarely observed V segments, including chromosome 9 orphons, were left out of the earlier analysis of 587 of the donors. According to a later analysis, parvovirus B19, influenza, CMV and Epstein-Barr virus appeared linked to several top co-occurrence clusters. In vitro tests confirmed that a few of the cytomegalovirus-associated TCR beta chains recognize cytomegalovirus antigens. The study gave a list of around 170 TCR beta chains associated with cytomegalovirus. The classifier was reported to diagnose cytomegalovirus status with high specificity and sensitivity in both the original and validation cohorts. A further reported finding was that TCR beta sequences accurately predicted the HLA-A and HLA-B alleles for most subjects in the first cohort. Because the 87-base-pair reads could not distinguish some IMGT-functional V segments, including TRBV6-2 and TRBV6-3, those segments were excluded. The only immune exposure information available for the cohort was CMV serostatus. HLA typing was unavailable for some donors at each locus, so association tests used only the typed subset. Presence/absence analyses assumed roughly uniform sequencing depth across donors, an assumption that may not hold.

CDR1 and CDR2 (KGHSH, LQKENI) derive from the germline V gene. Including cysteine and phenylalanine, the CDR3 has 13 amino acids. CDR3 DNA is the only sequence kept; it has 39 bases, read in frame from the first base. V is shortened by 6 bases, J by 7 bases, and the region joining them spans 16 bases. The cohort comprised fewer than 750 healthy bone marrow donors. At the time of sampling, all cohort members were nominally healthy, though unrecorded immune exposures were likely present. The donor was CMV seropositive and was included in the group of 250 to 300 seropositive cohort members. Each donor provided a peripheral blood sample, and peripheral blood mononuclear cells were used for TCR beta sequencing. Genomic DNA extraction from the blood cell samples was performed with the Qiagen DNeasy Blood Extraction Kit. This clone was recorded only once. Its target antigen remains unknown. Per-base qualities were not stored, and no clone one base away is much larger.

Library construction relied on the immunoSEQ multiplex PCR assay. For the multiplex PCR, a mixture combining 60 forward primers for TCR Vbeta segments and 13 reverse primers for TCR Jbeta segments was used. The CDR3 region of rearranged TCR beta genes was amplified from genomic DNA with a multiplex PCR assay. On the Illumina HiSeq System, the amplified TCR beta libraries were sequenced as 87-base-pair reads. From the authors' description of their analysis: A later analysis counted approximately 76 million unique TCR beta chains across the 650 to 700 repertoires, and some 11 million of these chains were shared by at least two donors. To remove PCR and sequencing errors, raw reads were error-corrected and collapsed into unique sequences using a nearest-neighbor algorithm that merged closely related sequences. Alignment of CDR3 sequences to IMGT reference sequences was used to assign V, D and J gene segments. For a sequence to be retained, a match of at least six nucleotides to both a V gene segment and a J gene segment was required. A rearrangement was called productive if the CDR3 had no stop codons and remained in frame with V and J, and every other rearrangement was called non-productive. CDR3 was defined by IMGT convention, running from the second conserved V-encoded cysteine to the conserved J-encoded phenylalanine. In an earlier analysis of more than 550 of the donors, sequences lacking an unambiguous match to a single V gene segment were excluded. In an earlier analysis of several hundred of the donors, V segments were called functional above 56.7% productive rearrangements and were called segregating when the between-donor standard deviation exceeded 5%. To diagnose cytomegalovirus status from the catalog of TCR beta chain sequences, a statistical classification framework was built. A later analysis assigned V and J genes by comparing TCR nucleotide sequences with IMGT/GENE-DB human TR gene sequences. Using the TCRdist pipeline, a later analysis assigned CDR3 sequences along with most-parsimonious VDJ recombination scenarios. In a later analysis, each TCR beta chain was defined by its CDR3 amino acid sequence together with its V-gene family, and reads lacking a unique V-gene family were excluded. To address suspected cross-contamination and a sequencing artifact, a later analysis removed 592 highly shared, low-generation-probability nucleotide sequences. A later analysis calculated a clonal expansion index for each public chain from normalized within-repertoire ranks of inferred template counts. In a later analysis, generation probabilities were computed using a VDJ recombination model fitted to out-of-frame rearrangements, and the results were checked against IGoR. A later analysis scored TCR-TCR, TCR-HLA and TCR-CMV co-occurrence with hypergeometric tests, applying a repertoire-size bias correction to TCR pairs. False discovery rates were estimated in a later analysis by permuting HLA or CMV assignments 20 times. In a later analysis, co-occurring TCRs were grouped with DBSCAN, and TCRdist sequence similarity was added when clustering was performed within HLA-allele-positive subsets. Repertoires with fewer than 30,000 or more than 120,000 public chains, plus five repertoires with anomalous nucleotide sharing, were excluded from co-occurrence clustering. Here the immuneACCESS table is served through TCRdb, limited to in-frame sequences with V and J called. Missing clones are a known gap in these copies; in checked studies unresolved V genes cover under half, and the rest lacks a known reason. V and J calls and clone size come straight from that table; D and trimming were deduced from the DNA. The sample contains fewer than 100,000 clones, roughly 73% of them found a single time. Approximately 4.8% of the sample belongs to the ten largest clones.

The sequence joins TRBV18 to TRBJ2-7; the D gene is possibly TRBD1, with 6 bases matching. The specimen sequenced was PBMCs. The sequence was collected from a male donor in good health and CMV-seropositive. The DNA sequence is TGTGCCAGCTCGCGAACAGGGTCTGGGGAGCAGTACTTC. Translation gives CASSRTGSGEQYF.